A single sample gave rise to the 5 T cell receptor beta chains below, sequenced in a study of cytomegalovirus exposure and HLA in healthy donors. The study ran its PCR with 60 Vbeta and 13 Jbeta primers. Produced via immunoSEQ multiplex PCR; TCRdb's table is partial and in-frame only. The sample lists roughly 140,000 clones; 68% were seen once. The sample taken for sequencing was PBMCs. These receptors originate from a man in his 60s in good health and CMV-seronegative.

Remarks on this clone: The sample carries other DNA sequences with the same CDR3. The V gene is TRBV11-2, the J gene TRBJ1-1; possible D gene TRBD1, 5 bases. Trimming pared 1 base from V and 1 base from J, leaving 7 bases between. This CDR3 spans 14 amino acids. CDR1 SGHAT and CDR2 FQNNGV come from the germline V gene. CDR3 residues: CASSLGGGNTEAFF. CDR3 DNA: TGTGCCAGCAGCTTAGGGGGGGGGAACACTGAAGCTTTCTTT.

The chain uses TRBV6-5 and TRBJ2-3, with D perhaps matching TRBD2 (6 bases). The V end was cut by 2 bases, the J end by 0 bases, with 9 bases between. The CDR3 has 15 amino acids. The germline CDR1 and CDR2 sequences are MNHEY and SVGAGI. CDR3 sequence: CASSYGDLSTDTQYF. The CDR3 coding sequence is TGTGCCAGCAGTTACGGGGACTTGAGCACAGATACGCAGTATTTT.

The chain is built from TRBV6-5 and TRBJ2-7; TRBD1 matches 9 bases. Germline CDR1 MNHEY, CDR2 SVGAGI. The CDR3 has 14 amino acids. V lost 6 bases, J lost 5 bases, and 8 bases stayed unmatched. CDR3 loop: CASRKPGTGNEQYF. Here the CDR3 DNA reads TGTGCCAGCAGAAAACCGGGGACAGGGAACGAGCAGTACTTC.

The rearrangement uses TRBV7-8 and TRBJ2-7; D unresolved. V shed 1 base and J shed 7 bases, with 8 bases lying between them. Germline CDR1 SGHVS, CDR2 FQNEAQ. The CDR3 totals 12 residues. CDR3 bases: TGTGCCAGCAGCTTAGTGACTGGGGAGCAGTACTTC. Amino acid sequence: CASSLVTGEQYF.

This chain links TRBV6-6 with TRBJ1-3; 9 nucleotides line up with TRBD1. Germline lookup yields CDR1 MNHNY and CDR2 SVGAGI (reference sequence). With 6 bases clipped from V and 4 bases from J, the junction kept 7 bases outside the gene matches. The CDR3 runs to 15 residues. The CDR3 is CASRKQGARGNTIYF. The CDR3 DNA reads as TGTGCCAGCAGGAAACAGGGGGCGCGGGGAAACACCATATATTTT.